One sample yielded the 32 T cell receptor beta chains listed below, sequenced in a study of cytotoxic CD8 clonotypes in ibrutinib-treated CLL. Libraries were prepared by immunoSEQ multiplex PCR; TCRdb keeps only in-frame clonotypes and omits some of them. The data hold fewer than 150,000 clones, with around 80% observed a single time. The sequences come from PBMCs, collected after 24 months of ibrutinib treatment. Receptors were obtained from a human donor with chronic lymphocytic leukemia.

This clone was counted a few times. This chain uses TRBV2 with TRBJ1-2, with 7 bases aligning to TRBD1. After removal of 9 bases from V and 3 bases from J, the junction contained 13 bases not matched to a gene. The CDR3 is 15 residues long. The germline CDR1 and CDR2 sequences are SNHLY and FYNNEI. The CDR3 nucleotides read TGTGCCAGGACTGACCCGGGACAGATCTACTATGGCTACACCTTC. Translated: CARTDPGQIYYGYTF.

This clone has only a few counts. This chain connects TRBV9 to TRBJ1-6; D unresolved. Trimming took 4 bases from V and 8 from J, leaving 13 bases between them. Germline V gives CDR1 SGDLS, CDR2 YYNGEE. The CDR3 covers 14 residues. In nucleotides, the CDR3 is TGTGCCAGCAGCTTCATGCCAGGTGATTCACCCCTCCACTTT. It codes for CASSFMPGDSPLHF.

This sequence joins TRBV5-6 and TRBJ2-5, with TRBD1 matching 7 bases. Germline values: CDR1 SGHDT, CDR2 YYEEEE. The CDR3 is 14 residues long. J gave up 2 bases and V 4 bases, and 5 bases lay outside the gene matches. CDR3 protein: CASSPTGLQETQYF. DNA for the CDR3: TGTGCCAGCAGCCCGACAGGGCTTCAAGAGACCCAGTACTTC.

V usage is TRBV19 and J usage is TRBJ2-3; TRBD1 agrees at 10 bases. The CDR3 covers 14 residues. Germline loops: CDR1 LNHDA, CDR2 SQIVND (reference sequence). Trimming took 9 bases from V and 6 from J; bases not matched to a gene: 9. The CDR3 coding sequence is TGTGCCAGCCGCGACAGGGGGCGAGATGATACGCAGTATTTT. Protein: CASRDRGRDDTQYF.

The chain joins TRBV7-9 to TRBJ2-5; 8 bases fit TRBD1. CDR1 and CDR2 (germline): SEHNR, FQNEAQ (reference sequence). J gave up 7 bases and V 0 bases, and 16 bases lay outside the gene matches. The CDR3 extends over 18 amino acids. The CDR3 sequence is CASSLAVGTGPESWTQYF. The CDR3 bases are TGTGCCAGCAGCTTAGCTGTAGGGACAGGCCCGGAGTCTTGGACCCAGTACTTC. Using reference TRBV7-9 and TRBJ2-5 for the parts outside the CDR3, the full variable domain is DTGVSQNPRHKITKRGQNVTFRCDPISEHNRLYWYRQTLGQGPEFLTYFQNEAQLEKSRLLSDRFSAERPKGSFSTLEIQRTEQGDSAMYLCASSLAVGTGPESWTQYFGPGTRLLVL.

J is TRBJ2-1 and V is TRBV27; perhaps D is TRBD1 or TRBD2 (5 bases each). The CDR3 has 15 residues. Germline V CDR1 and CDR2: MNHEY, SMNVEV (reference sequence). V was clipped by 3 bases and J by 2 bases, with 11 bases between them. CDR3 bases: TGTGCCAGCAGTTTGAGGGGAGTACCCTACAATGAGCAGTTCTTC. Translating gives CASSLRGVPYNEQFF.

J is TRBJ2-1 and V is TRBV9; 7 bases are a match to TRBD1. The length of the CDR3 is 18 residues. Germline CDR1 is SGDLS and CDR2 is YYNGEE. The V gene end was trimmed by 4 bases and the J gene end by 1 base; junction bases not matched to a gene: 14. CDR3 sequence (DNA): TGTGCCAGCAGCCCCGCTAGTGACAGGGTGATTTCCTACAATGAGCAGTTCTTC. Translating gives CASSPASDRVISYNEQFF.

The chain has TRBV10-3 and TRBJ1-2; tentatively, D is TRBD1 (5 bases). The CDR3 is 14 amino acids. Trimming shortened V by 6 bases and J by 8 bases, and 19 bases separated the two germline ends. Germline V gives CDR1 ENHRY, CDR2 SYGVKD. The CDR3 region has the DNA TGTGCCATCAGAGGGGCCCGTTCAGGTGGGGGCTACACCTTC. It translates to CAIRGARSGGGYTF.

This clone was seen a few times. The chain uses TRBV5-8 and TRBJ2-3; TRBD2 matches 8 bases. This CDR3 comprises 15 residues. Germline V CDR1 and CDR2: SGHTS, YDEGEE. V shed 3 bases, J shed 4 bases, and the junction held 7 bases outside the gene matches. This CDR3 is CASSSGTSLPDTQYF. DNA for the CDR3: TGTGCCAGCAGCTCCGGGACTAGTTTGCCAGATACGCAGTATTTT.

This clone was detected only a few times. The chain joins TRBV5-4 to TRBJ2-2; the D gene is possibly TRBD1 (5 bases). Per germline, CDR1 SGHNT and CDR2 YYREEE (reference sequence). V lost 0 bases, J lost 3 bases, and 9 bases lay in between. This CDR3 spans 15 amino acids. This CDR3 is CASSLASRDTGELFF. Written as DNA, the CDR3 is TGTGCCAGCAGCTTGGCCTCCAGGGACACCGGGGAGCTGTTTTTT. Full variable domain (rest looked up from reference TRBV5-4 and TRBJ2-2): ETGVTQSPTHLIKTRGQQVTLRCSSQSGHNTVSWYQQALGQGPQFIFQYYREEENGRGNFPPRFSGLQFPNYSSELNVNALELDDSALYLCASSLASRDTGELFFGEGSRLTVL.

V is TRBV6-1 and J is TRBJ2-3; D ambiguous. The CDR3 loop spans 13 amino acids. CDR1 and CDR2 (germline): MNHNS, SASEGT. The ends were cut back, 5 bases at V and 5 bases at J, with 11 bases in the middle. Written as DNA, the CDR3 is TGTGCCAGCAGTACCCAACCCGTAGATACGCAGTATTTT. This gives the protein CASSTQPVDTQYF.

V is TRBV10-3 and J is TRBJ1-5; 10 bases align to TRBD1. The CDR3 length is 14 residues. Per germline, CDR1 ENHRY and CDR2 SYGVKD. Losses at the gene ends were 10 bases for V and 4 bases for J; bases not matched to a gene: 7. The CDR3 DNA is TGTGCCACCAGCCAGGGACAGGGGAATCAGCCCCAGCATTTT. Translating gives CATSQGQGNQPQHF.

This clone was seen just once. The J gene is TRBJ2-2, the V gene TRBV7-2; 7 nucleotides match TRBD2. With 1 base clipped from V and 2 bases from J, the junction kept 4 bases outside the gene matches. Germline V CDR1 and CDR2: SGHTA, FQGNSA. The CDR3 covers 16 residues. The CDR3, as DNA: TGTGCCAGCAGCTTAGTGGCGGGGGTAAACACCGGGGAGCTGTTTTTT. Protein sequence: CASSLVAGVNTGELFF.

The chain combines TRBV7-2 with TRBJ1-4; 8 bases align to TRBD1. Germline CDR1 and CDR2: SGHTA and FQGNSA. This CDR3 has 15 amino acids. Trimming cost V 5 bases and J 4 bases; bases outside gene matches: 6. Here the CDR3 DNA reads TGTGCCAGCAGCCGGACAGGGAATTATAATGAAAAACTGTTTTTT. Encoded protein: CASSRTGNYNEKLFF.

This chain connects TRBV14 to TRBJ2-5, with 7 bases matching TRBD2. Germline-derived CDR1 and CDR2 are SGHDN and FVKESK. Trimming at V came to 5 bases and at J to 1 base, leaving 10 bases not matched to a gene. This CDR3 has 16 residues. CDR3 sequence: CASSSLPGGIQETQYF. CDR3 nucleotides: TGTGCCAGCAGCTCACTACCGGGAGGAATCCAAGAGACCCAGTACTTC.

J is TRBJ2-7 and V is TRBV30; a possible D gene is TRBD2 (6 bases). The V gene lost 1 base and the J gene lost 9 bases, with 10 bases spanning the gap. This CDR3 spans 11 amino acids. Germline V CDR1 and CDR2: GTSNPN, SVGIG (reference sequence). CDR3 protein: CAWSGEVGQYF. The DNA of the CDR3 is TGTGCCTGGAGTGGGGAGGTCGGGCAGTACTTC.

The rearrangement links TRBV15 to TRBJ2-1, with 9 bases that match TRBD2. With V trimmed by 3 bases and J by 9 bases, 15 bases remained unmatched. There are 17 residues in the CDR3. Germline loops: CDR1 LNHNV, CDR2 YYDKDF (reference sequence). DNA for the CDR3: TGTGCCACCAGCAGGGATAGGCTAGCGGGGACCTCGGGTGAGCAGTTCTTC. Protein: CATSRDRLAGTSGEQFF. Full variable domain (missing parts from reference TRBV15 and TRBJ2-1): DAMVIQNPRYQVTQFGKPVTLSCSQTLNHNVMYWYQQKSSQAPKLLFHYYDKDFNNEADTPDNFQSRRPNTSFCFLDIRSPGLGDTAMYLCATSRDRLAGTSGEQFFGPGTRLTVL.

The CDR3 is CAWSQGPREKLFF. CDR3 nucleotide sequence: TGTGCCTGGAGTCAGGGGCCTCGAGAAAAACTGTTTTTT. The chain links TRBV30 to TRBJ1-4; perhaps TRBD1 as D (6 bases). V was trimmed by 2 bases and J by 8 bases, leaving 12 bases between them. In germline, CDR1 is GTSNPN, CDR2 SVGIG (reference sequence). The CDR3 runs to 13 residues.

This clone appeared a few times. This sequence joins TRBV7-2 and TRBJ1-2; unclear D gene. The V and J ends lost 1 base and 7 bases respectively, with 10 bases between them. CDR1 SGHTA and CDR2 FQGNSA come from the germline V gene. The CDR3 covers 13 residues. CDR3 sequence: CASSLGRQAGYTF. CDR3 DNA sequence: TGTGCCAGCAGCTTAGGTCGCCAGGCTGGCTACACCTTC.

In this sample, this clone turned up many times. CDR3 in amino acids: CASSDPQGDDEQYF. In DNA form, the CDR3 reads TGTGCCAGCAGTGATCCACAGGGGGACGACGAGCAGTACTTC. The J gene is TRBJ2-7, the V gene TRBV25-1, with 8 bases lining up with TRBD1. V shed 3 bases, J shed 5 bases, and the junction held 6 bases outside the gene matches. The CDR3 length is 14 residues. Germline loops: CDR1 MGHDK, CDR2 SYGVNS.

This clone has only one observation. This chain's CDR3 is CASSLQGNNEKLFF. As DNA, the CDR3 is TGCGCCAGCAGCTTACAGGGAAACAATGAAAAACTGTTTTTT. V usage is TRBV5-1 and J usage is TRBJ1-4; maybe TRBD1 (6 bases). The CDR3 has 14 residues. Germline loops: CDR1 SGHRS, CDR2 YFSETQ. Trimming removed 2 bases from V and 5 bases from J, with 10 bases in between.

The rearrangement joins TRBV18 to TRBJ1-4; D is perhaps TRBD1 (5 bases). V lost 0 bases and J lost 0, with 8 bases in between. From germline, CDR1 is KGHSH and CDR2 LQKENI. The CDR3 length is 16 residues. This CDR3 reads CASSPPGAATNEKLFF. DNA of the CDR3: TGTGCCAGCTCACCACCAGGGGCTGCAACTAATGAAAAACTGTTTTTT.

This clone was seen a few times. The chain uses TRBV29-1 and TRBJ1-6; D not certain. The length of the CDR3 is 14 residues. Trimming cost V 4 bases and J 7 bases, with 14 bases left between them. Germline CDR1 is SQVTM and CDR2 is ANQGSEA. The CDR3 nucleotides read TGCAGCGTTGCTTCCACGGATGGGAATTCACCCCTCCACTTT. Amino acids: CSVASTDGNSPLHF.

This chain connects TRBV11-2 to TRBJ2-1; D is ambiguous. Germline V gene data show CDR1 as SGHAT and CDR2 as FQNNGV. The CDR3 length is 13 residues. V shed 6 bases and J shed 1 base, with 7 bases lying between them. Written as DNA, the CDR3 is TGTGCCAGCAGGGACGGTTCCTACAATGAGCAGTTCTTC. Protein: CASRDGSYNEQFF.

The chain has TRBV7-6 and TRBJ2-1; D not certain. The germline V gene has CDR1 SGHVS and CDR2 FNYEAQ. The CDR3 consists of 14 residues. V lost 1 base, J lost 4 bases, and 8 bases lay in between. CDR3 sequence (DNA): TGTGCCAGCAGCTTAGAGTGGCAGTACAATGAGCAGTTCTTC. Amino acid sequence: CASSLEWQYNEQFF.

This sequence joins TRBV4-1 and TRBJ1-1; a weak D match, TRBD1 (6 bases). Germline loops: CDR1 MGHRA, CDR2 YSYEKL. Trimming removed 1 base at V and 1 base at J, with 7 bases between. There are 14 residues in the CDR3. The DNA of the CDR3 is TGCGCCAGCAGCCAAGGGACAGCGAACACTGAAGCTTTCTTT. The encoded protein is CASSQGTANTEAFF.

V and J are TRBV13 and TRBJ2-2; 10 bases fit TRBD1. V lost 5 bases and J lost 5; bases outside the gene matches: 8. This CDR3 spans 16 amino acids. CDR1 and CDR2 (germline): PRHDT, FYEKMQ (reference sequence). CDR3 residues: CASSRRQGARTGELFF. In DNA form, the CDR3 reads TGTGCCAGCAGCCGAAGACAGGGGGCGCGGACCGGGGAGCTGTTTTTT.

The rearrangement links TRBV11-2 to TRBJ2-5; 7 nucleotides align to TRBD2. Germline-derived CDR1 and CDR2 are SGHAT and FQNNGV. With V trimmed by 2 bases and J by 2 bases, 8 bases remained unmatched. This CDR3 is 16 amino acids long. CDR3 in amino acids: CASSLMGGGPQETQYF. CDR3 nucleotide sequence: TGTGCCAGCAGCTTAATGGGGGGGGGTCCACAAGAGACCCAGTACTTC.

The genes are TRBV7-3 and TRBJ2-3, with 10 bases lining up with TRBD2. This CDR3 is built from 13 residues. Germline assignment: CDR1 SGHTA and CDR2 FQGTGA. After removal of 8 bases from V and 4 bases from J, the junction contained 3 bases not matched to a gene. The CDR3 nucleotides are TGTGCCAGCCGGACTAGCGGCGCAGATACGCAGTATTTT. This gives the protein CASRTSGADTQYF. Looking up the rest from reference TRBV7-3 and TRBJ2-3 gives the full variable domain: GAGVSQTPSNKVTEKGKYVELRCDPISGHTALYWYRQSLGQGPEFLIYFQGTGAADDSGLPNDRFFAVRPEGSVSTLKIQRTERGDSAVYLCASRTSGADTQYFGPGTRLTVL.

The chain employs TRBV4-1 and TRBJ1-2; no reliable D call. V dropped 1 base and J dropped 3 bases, with 12 bases sitting between them. Germline lookup yields CDR1 MGHRA and CDR2 YSYEKL. The CDR3 is 15 amino acids. The CDR3 is CASSQVYGNYYGYTF. For the CDR3, the DNA is TGCGCCAGCAGCCAAGTTTACGGGAACTACTATGGCTACACCTTC.

This chain links TRBV5-1 with TRBJ2-2, with TRBD1 matching over 7 bases. The CDR3 has 16 amino acids. The V gene end was trimmed by 1 base and the J gene end by 0 bases; junction bases not matched to a gene: 3. CDR1 and CDR2 (germline): SGHRS, YFSETQ. CDR3 DNA: TGCGCCAGCAGCTTGATAGGGGGCGCGAACACCGGGGAGCTGTTTTTT. Protein sequence: CASSLIGGANTGELFF.

This clone showed up just once. V usage is TRBV5-1 and J usage is TRBJ1-1; 9 bases align to TRBD1. V was pared by 1 base and J by 3 bases, with 7 bases of the junction left unmatched. In germline, CDR1 is SGHRS, CDR2 YFSETQ. The CDR3 sequence is 16 residues long. CDR3 DNA sequence: TGCGCCAGCAGCTTGTTAGACAGGGGGAGTGACACTGAAGCTTTCTTT. It codes for CASSLLDRGSDTEAFF.